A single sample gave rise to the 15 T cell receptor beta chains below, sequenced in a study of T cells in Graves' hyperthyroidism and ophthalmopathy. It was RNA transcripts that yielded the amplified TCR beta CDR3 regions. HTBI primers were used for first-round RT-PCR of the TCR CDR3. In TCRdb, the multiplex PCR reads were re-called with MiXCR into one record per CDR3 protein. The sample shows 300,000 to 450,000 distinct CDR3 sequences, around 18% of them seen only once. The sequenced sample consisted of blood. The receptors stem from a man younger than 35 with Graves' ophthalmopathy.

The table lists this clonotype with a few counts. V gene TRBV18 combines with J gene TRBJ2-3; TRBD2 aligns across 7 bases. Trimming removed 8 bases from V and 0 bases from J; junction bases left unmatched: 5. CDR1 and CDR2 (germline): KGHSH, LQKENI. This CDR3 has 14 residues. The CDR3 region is CASISGKSTDTQYF. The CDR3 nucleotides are TGTGCCAGCATCAGCGGGAAGAGCACAGATACGCAGTATTTT.

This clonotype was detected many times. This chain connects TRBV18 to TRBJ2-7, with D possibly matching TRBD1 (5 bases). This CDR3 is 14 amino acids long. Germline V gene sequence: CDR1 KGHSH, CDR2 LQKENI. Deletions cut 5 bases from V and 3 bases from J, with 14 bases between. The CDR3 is CASSSLDSFYEQYF. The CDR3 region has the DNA TGTGCCAGCTCATCACTTGACAGTTTCTACGAGCAGTACTTC.

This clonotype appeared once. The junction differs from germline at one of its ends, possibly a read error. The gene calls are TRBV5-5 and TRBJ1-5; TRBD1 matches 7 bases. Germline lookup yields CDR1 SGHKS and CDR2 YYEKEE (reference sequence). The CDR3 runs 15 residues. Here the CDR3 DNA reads TGCGCCAGCAGCCAACTGACAGGGTTTAGTCAGCCCCAGCATTTT. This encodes CASSQLTGFSQPQHF.

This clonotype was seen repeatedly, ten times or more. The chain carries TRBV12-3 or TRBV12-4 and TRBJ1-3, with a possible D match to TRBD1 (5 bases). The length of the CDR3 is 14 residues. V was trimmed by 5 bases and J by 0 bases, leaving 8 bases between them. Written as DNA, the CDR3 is TGTGCCAGCAGTGACAGCAGCTCTGGAAACACCATATATTTT. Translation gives CASSDSSSGNTIYF.

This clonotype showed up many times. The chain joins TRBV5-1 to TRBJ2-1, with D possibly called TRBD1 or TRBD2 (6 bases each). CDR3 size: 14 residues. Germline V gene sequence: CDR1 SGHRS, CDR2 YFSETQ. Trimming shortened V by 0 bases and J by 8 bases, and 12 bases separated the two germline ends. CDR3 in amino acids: CASSLGDRRDEQFF. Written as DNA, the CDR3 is TGCGCCAGCAGCTTGGGAGACAGGAGGGATGAGCAGTTCTTC.

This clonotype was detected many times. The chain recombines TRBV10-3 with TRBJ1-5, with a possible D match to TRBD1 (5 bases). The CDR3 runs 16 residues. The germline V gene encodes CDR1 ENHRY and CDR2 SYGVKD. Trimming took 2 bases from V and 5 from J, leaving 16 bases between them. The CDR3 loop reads CAISEAVGIGDQPQHF. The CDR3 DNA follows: TGTGCCATCAGTGAGGCGGTAGGAATAGGGGATCAGCCCCAGCATTTT.

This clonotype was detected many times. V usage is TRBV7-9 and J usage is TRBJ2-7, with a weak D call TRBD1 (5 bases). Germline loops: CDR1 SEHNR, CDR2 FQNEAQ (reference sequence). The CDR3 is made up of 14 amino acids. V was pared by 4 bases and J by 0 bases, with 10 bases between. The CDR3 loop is CASSSGFSSYEQYF. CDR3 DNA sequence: TGTGCCAGCAGCTCAGGGTTCTCCTCCTACGAGCAGTACTTC.

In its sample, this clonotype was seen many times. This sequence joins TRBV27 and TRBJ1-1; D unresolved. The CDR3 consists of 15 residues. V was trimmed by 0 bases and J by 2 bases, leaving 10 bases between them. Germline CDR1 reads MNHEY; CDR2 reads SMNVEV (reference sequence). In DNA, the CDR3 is TGTGCCAGCAGTTTATCGGAGGGTCTCAACACTGAAGCTTTCTTT. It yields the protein CASSLSEGLNTEAFF.

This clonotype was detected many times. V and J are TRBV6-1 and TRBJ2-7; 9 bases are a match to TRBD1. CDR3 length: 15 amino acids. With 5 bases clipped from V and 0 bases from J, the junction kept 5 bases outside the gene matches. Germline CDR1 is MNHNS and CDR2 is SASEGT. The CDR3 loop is CASSRGTGFSYEQYF. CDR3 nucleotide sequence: TGTGCCAGCAGTCGCGGGACAGGGTTCTCCTACGAGCAGTACTTC.

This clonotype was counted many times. The CDR3 loop is CASRPEIWGRETQYF. CDR3 DNA sequence: TGTGCCAGCAGGCCCGAGATTTGGGGCAGAGAGACCCAGTACTTC. The rearrangement uses TRBV2 and TRBJ2-5; D may be TRBD1 (5 bases). The CDR3 runs 15 residues. V lost 6 bases, J lost 4 bases, and 18 bases lay in between. Germline loops: CDR1 SNHLY, CDR2 FYNNEI.

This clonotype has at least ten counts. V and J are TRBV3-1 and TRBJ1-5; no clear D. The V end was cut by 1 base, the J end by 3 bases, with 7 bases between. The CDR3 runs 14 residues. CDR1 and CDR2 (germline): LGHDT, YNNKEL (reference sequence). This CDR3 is CASSQGSYNQPQHF. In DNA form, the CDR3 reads TGTGCCAGCAGCCAAGGCAGCTACAATCAGCCCCAGCATTTT.

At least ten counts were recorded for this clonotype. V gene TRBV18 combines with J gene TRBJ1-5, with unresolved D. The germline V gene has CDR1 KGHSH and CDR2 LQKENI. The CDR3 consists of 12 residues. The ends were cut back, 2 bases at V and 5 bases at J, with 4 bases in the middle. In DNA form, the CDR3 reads TGTGCCAGCTCACCAGGGGATCAGCCCCAGCATTTT. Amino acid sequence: CASSPGDQPQHF.

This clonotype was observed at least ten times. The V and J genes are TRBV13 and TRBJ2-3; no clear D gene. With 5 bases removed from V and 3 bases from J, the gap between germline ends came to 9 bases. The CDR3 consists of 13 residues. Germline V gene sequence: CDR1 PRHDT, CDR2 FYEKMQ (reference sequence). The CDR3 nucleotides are TGTGCCAGCAGCCACACACGGACAGATACGCAGTATTTT. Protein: CASSHTRTDTQYF.

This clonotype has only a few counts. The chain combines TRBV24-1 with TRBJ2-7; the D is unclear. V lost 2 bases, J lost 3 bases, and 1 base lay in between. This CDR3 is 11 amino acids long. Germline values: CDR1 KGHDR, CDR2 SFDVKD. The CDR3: CATSDYYEQYF. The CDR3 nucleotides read TGTGCCACCAGTGATTACTACGAGCAGTACTTC.

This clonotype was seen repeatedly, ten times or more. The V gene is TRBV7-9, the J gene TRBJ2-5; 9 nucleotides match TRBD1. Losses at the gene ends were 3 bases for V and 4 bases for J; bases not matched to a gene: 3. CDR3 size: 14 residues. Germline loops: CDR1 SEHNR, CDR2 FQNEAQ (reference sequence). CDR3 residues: CASSFRQGGETQYF. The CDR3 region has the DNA TGTGCCAGCAGCTTCAGACAGGGGGGAGAGACCCAGTACTTC. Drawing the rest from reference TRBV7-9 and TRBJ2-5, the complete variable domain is DTGVSQNPRHKITKRGQNVTFRCDPISEHNRLYWYRQTLGQGPEFLTYFQNEAQLEKSRLLSDRFSAERPKGSFSTLEIQRTEQGDSAMYLCASSFRQGGETQYFGPGTRLLVL.